Below are 24 T cell receptor beta chains sequenced from a single sample in a study of T cell repertoires in cytomegalovirus infection. The antigens these receptors bind are not known. Each CDR3 protein gets one entry after TCRdb re-called the reads with MiXCR. The sample lists approximately 990,000 distinct CDR3 sequences, roughly 31% occurring once. Specimen: cultured CD8+ T cells from PBMCs, collected from culture after CMV antigen stimulation. The source of these receptors is a human donor in good health (CMV status not recorded). Some clones in this sample may be carry-over from other donors' samples.

As regards this clonotype: A read error is possible here, since a much larger clone lies one base away. The chain joins TRBV12-5 to TRBJ2-5; tentatively, D is TRBD1 or TRBD2 (5 bases each). V lost 3 bases, J lost 2 bases, and 16 bases lay in between. The germline V gene encodes CDR1 LGHNT and CDR2 FRNRAP. This CDR3 contains 16 residues. CDR3 protein: CASGFELEGQQETQYF. CDR3 DNA: TGTGCTAGTGGTTTCGAACTAGAGGGGCAACAAGAGACCCAGTACTTC.

This sequence joins TRBV5-1 and TRBJ2-2; 9 bases are shared with TRBD2. With V trimmed by 3 bases and J by 6 bases, 9 bases remained unmatched. The germline V gene encodes CDR1 SGHRS and CDR2 YFSETQ. The CDR3 sequence is 16 residues long. CDR3 amino acids: CASSWPGGGASGELFF. CDR3 nucleotide sequence: TGCGCCAGCAGCTGGCCGGGCGGGGGGGCCTCCGGGGAGCTGTTTTTT.

The V and J genes are TRBV25-1 and TRBJ2-5; TRBD2 might be the D (5 bases). The CDR3 has 15 residues. Germline assignment: CDR1 MGHDK and CDR2 SYGVNS. V was pared by 2 bases and J by 5 bases, with 15 bases between. The CDR3 reads CASSEASGIRETQYF. Here the CDR3 DNA reads TGTGCCAGCAGTGAAGCCTCCGGGATAAGGGAGACCCAGTACTTC.

Points on this clonotype: A much larger clone lies one base from this, so it may be a read error. J is TRBJ2-5 and V is TRBV9; D is undetermined. Germline CDR1 reads SGDLS; CDR2 reads YYNGEE. V shed 0 bases and J shed 1 base, with 1 base lying between them. This CDR3 spans 12 amino acids. Here the CDR3 reads CASSVAQETQYF. The CDR3 coding sequence is TGTGCCAGCAGCGTAGCCCAAGAGACCCAGTACTTC.

V usage is TRBV11-2 and J usage is TRBJ1-1; D may be TRBD1 (5 bases). V lost 5 bases and J 0 bases, leaving 13 bases between the germline ends. The CDR3 loop spans 15 amino acids. Germline-derived CDR1 and CDR2 are SGHAT and FQNNGV. The CDR3 DNA reads TGTGCCAGCAGCCGCCTCAGGGAGATGAACACTGAAGCTTTCTTT. Its protein is CASSRLREMNTEAFF.

The CDR3 protein is CASSPAGGRSTDTQYF. CDR3 nucleotide sequence: TGTGCCAGCAGCCCAGCCGGCGGCAGGAGCACAGATACGCAGTATTTT. The chain is built from TRBV7-9 and TRBJ2-3; D gene uncertain. This CDR3 has 16 amino acids. In germline, CDR1 is SEHNR, CDR2 FQNEAQ (reference sequence). The V gene lost 5 bases and the J gene lost 0 bases, with 15 bases spanning the gap.

V and J are TRBV29-1 and TRBJ2-5; 7 bases fit TRBD1. V shed 3 bases and J 0 bases; nucleotides not matched to a gene: 4. Germline V gene data show CDR1 as SQVTM and CDR2 as ANQGSEA. The CDR3 has 14 amino acids. The CDR3 is CSVDGDSYQETQYF. The CDR3 DNA reads as TGCAGCGTTGATGGGGACAGCTACCAAGAGACCCAGTACTTC.

Points on this clonotype: The junction departs from germline at one end; a sequencing error may be responsible. This chain links TRBV7-6 with TRBJ2-5, with 8 bases fitting TRBD2. The germline V gene encodes CDR1 SGHVS and CDR2 FNYEAQ. CDR3 length: 16 amino acids. The CDR3 is CASSFSFGGDQGTQYF. The DNA of the CDR3 is TGTGCCAGCAGCTTCTCCTTCGGGGGGGACCAAGGGACCCAGTACTTC.

This clonotype was recorded many times. The chain combines TRBV6-6 with TRBJ2-2; D uncertain. The germline gives CDR1 MNHNY, CDR2 SVGAGI (reference sequence). V was clipped by 0 bases and J by 3 bases, with 2 bases between them. There are 13 residues in the CDR3. The CDR3: CASSYSYTGELFF. Written as DNA, the CDR3 is TGTGCCAGCAGTTACTCCTACACCGGGGAGCTGTTTTTT.

In nucleotides, the CDR3 is TGTGCCACCAGCGAGTTGGAAGGACTATTCACAGATACGCAGTATTTT. Protein product: CATSELEGLFTDTQYF. The rearrangement uses TRBV15 and TRBJ2-3, with a tentative D call TRBD2 (6 bases). The CDR3 contains 16 residues. Germline CDR1 reads LNHNV; CDR2 reads YYDKDF (reference sequence). V was shortened by 5 bases and J by 2 bases, with 17 bases between the two germline ends.

A few counts support this clonotype. The chain combines TRBV10-3 with TRBJ1-1; D uncertain. CDR1 ENHRY and CDR2 SYGVKD come from the germline V gene. Between the trimmed V and J ends, which lost 0 bases and 0 bases, there was a span of 5 bases. The CDR3 has 14 residues. The CDR3 loop reads CAISESGLNTEAFF. CDR3 nucleotides: TGTGCCATCAGTGAGTCGGGGTTGAACACTGAAGCTTTCTTT.

The chain employs TRBV6-2 or TRBV6-3 and TRBJ2-3; TRBD1 matches 8 bases. CDR3 length equals 16 residues. Germline-derived CDR1 and CDR2 are MNHEY and SVGEGT. The ends lost 2 bases at V and 2 bases at J; junction bases unmatched: 6. CDR3: CASSYPPDRDTDTQYF. DNA of the CDR3: TGTGCCAGCAGTTACCCCCCGGACAGGGACACAGATACGCAGTATTTT.

This clonotype was picked up a small number of times. The rearrangement links TRBV4-1 to TRBJ2-2; weak D call: TRBD1 (5 bases). CDR1 and CDR2 from the germline V gene are MGHRA and YSYEKL. The germline V and J ends were trimmed by 1 base and 4 bases, with 13 bases remaining between them. This CDR3 region has 16 residues. The CDR3: CASSQVSGATTGELFF. Written as DNA, the CDR3 is TGCGCCAGCAGCCAAGTTTCTGGGGCGACCACCGGGGAGCTGTTTTTT.

The chain combines TRBV4-3 with TRBJ1-2; no clear D gene. This CDR3 has 15 amino acids. V lost 1 base, J lost 5 bases, and 14 bases lay in between. From germline, CDR1 is LGHNA and CDR2 YSLEER. The CDR3 sequence is CASSQGTRPPYGYTF. Here the CDR3 DNA reads TGCGCCAGCAGCCAAGGAACACGACCTCCTTATGGCTACACCTTC.

This rearrangement joins TRBV27 to TRBJ1-3, with D unclear. From germline, CDR1 is MNHEY and CDR2 SMNVEV (reference sequence). The CDR3 consists of 13 residues. Deletions cut 0 bases from V and 3 bases from J, with 3 bases between. Written as DNA, the CDR3 is TGTGCCAGCAGTTTATCACATGGAAACACCATATATTTT. This codes for CASSLSHGNTIYF.

The gene calls are TRBV28 and TRBJ2-1; D is unclear. The CDR3 spans 15 residues. The ends were cut back, 8 bases at V and 0 bases at J, with 14 bases in the middle. CDR1 and CDR2 from the germline V gene are MDHEN and SYDVKM. The CDR3 region is CASGQDGSSYNEQFF. CDR3 coding DNA: TGTGCCAGCGGCCAGGACGGAAGCTCCTACAATGAGCAGTTCTTC.

This CDR3 is CASSYSIGNRNRTYNEQFF. In DNA form, the CDR3 reads TGTGCCAGCAGTTACTCGATAGGGAACCGGAACAGGACCTACAATGAGCAGTTCTTC. The chain uses TRBV6-2 or TRBV6-3 and TRBJ2-1, with D perhaps matching TRBD1 (5 bases). V dropped 0 bases and J dropped 2 bases, with 20 bases sitting between them. The CDR3 spans 19 residues. Germline V gene data show CDR1 as MNHEY and CDR2 as SVGEGT.

This clonotype was detected a few times. The chain uses TRBV7-8 and TRBJ2-1; 8 bases fit TRBD1. Germline trimming cut 6 bases from V and 6 bases from J; bases unmatched to any gene: 7. The CDR3 loop spans 14 amino acids. Germline CDR1 is SGHVS and CDR2 is FQNEAQ. In nucleotides, the CDR3 is TGTGCCAGCAGGTTTGGGACAGGCCTCAATGAGCAGTTCTTC. Translated: CASRFGTGLNEQFF.

This clonotype appeared a single time. This sequence joins TRBV7-6 and TRBJ1-4; D unclear. From germline, CDR1 is SGHVS and CDR2 FNYEAQ. The CDR3 length is 15 residues. Trimming stripped 3 bases from V and 4 bases from J, with 12 bases between. The CDR3 here is CASSLTGEGNEKLFF. DNA for the CDR3: TGTGCCAGCAGCTTGACCGGTGAGGGTAATGAAAAACTGTTTTTT.

This clonotype was detected only once. The chain carries TRBV27 and TRBJ2-7, with D perhaps given as TRBD1 or TRBD2 (5 bases each). The CDR3 is 13 residues long. The V gene lost 5 bases and the J gene lost 6 bases, with 14 bases spanning the gap. Per germline, CDR1 MNHEY and CDR2 SMNVEV (reference sequence). The CDR3 nucleotides read TGTGCCAGCAGTGAGTTGGGGACCGGCGAGCAGTACTTC. This codes for CASSELGTGEQYF.

In this sample, this clonotype turned up many times. J is TRBJ2-5 and V is TRBV12-3 or TRBV12-4; 9 positions match TRBD2. CDR3 length: 15 amino acids. With V trimmed by 5 bases and J by 4 bases, 8 bases remained unmatched. The CDR3 sequence is CASSPSGGIRETQYF. CDR3 nucleotide sequence: TGTGCCAGCAGTCCGAGCGGGGGGATAAGAGAGACCCAGTACTTC.

This clonotype was seen more than once but under ten times. The rearrangement joins TRBV7-9 to TRBJ2-1; D gene ambiguous. Trimming took 6 bases from V and 8 from J, leaving 14 bases between them. This CDR3 has 13 amino acids. Germline values: CDR1 SEHNR, CDR2 FQNEAQ (reference sequence). The CDR3 spells CASRPSRVYEQFF. CDR3 nucleotides: TGTGCCAGCAGGCCGAGCAGAGTGTATGAGCAGTTCTTC.

The J gene is TRBJ2-1, the V gene TRBV4-1; D remains unclear. This CDR3 comprises 14 residues. Trimming took 6 bases from V and 7 from J, leaving 16 bases between them. CDR1 is MGHRA, CDR2 YSYEKL, per germline. The CDR3 DNA is TGCGCCAGCAGAGACTCCTCCCGGTGGAATGAGCAGTTCTTC. It encodes CASRDSSRWNEQFF.

This clonotype was seen ten or more times. J is TRBJ2-2 and V is TRBV5-1; no definite D call. V lost 7 bases, J lost 2 bases, and 6 bases lay in between. Germline CDR1 is SGHRS and CDR2 is YFSETQ. The CDR3 covers 12 residues. The CDR3: CASFLNTGELFF. CDR3 in DNA: TGCGCCAGCTTTCTAAACACCGGGGAGCTGTTTTTT.